A single sample is the source of the 5 T cell receptor beta chains below, sequenced in a study of T-cell memory formation after mild COVID-19. TCRdb reanalysed the 5' RACE reads using MiXCR and keeps one entry per CDR3 protein. Among fewer than 550,000 distinct CDR3 sequences listed, approximately 20% were seen once. The sequenced material came from PBMCs or a T cell subset sorted from them (not recorded which). These receptors were obtained from an adult woman who had mild COVID-19 (a few samples of this study predate the infection). Cell type and time point are not known.

There are a few counts of this clonotype. The rearrangement uses TRBV7-8 and TRBJ2-6; tentative D call: TRBD1 (6 bases). With 3 bases removed from V and 1 base from J, the gap between germline ends came to 16 bases. This CDR3 is built from 18 residues. Germline V gives CDR1 SGHVS, CDR2 FQNEAQ. In nucleotides, the CDR3 is TGTGCCAGCAGCTTCGCGAGTGATACAGGGTCTGGGGCCAACGTCCTGACTTTC. Its protein is CASSFASDTGSGANVLTF.

This clonotype was counted only a few times. The chain employs TRBV28 and TRBJ1-2; possible D gene TRBD1, 5 bases. V was cut by 5 bases and J by 8 bases, with 9 bases left in between. Germline V gene lookup returns CDR1 MDHEN and CDR2 SYDVKM. CDR3 length: 11 residues. CDR3 nucleotides: TGTGCCAGCAGTCAGGGATGGGGCTACACCTTC. Amino acids: CASSQGWGYTF.

The chain employs TRBV5-5 and TRBJ1-1, with no clear D. The V end lost 0 bases, the J end lost 1 base, and 13 bases lay between the germline ends. This CDR3 has 16 residues. The germline gives CDR1 SGHKS, CDR2 YYEKEE (reference sequence). The chain's CDR3 is CASSLGPGGRNTEAFF. CDR3 nucleotide sequence: TGTGCCAGCAGCTTGGGTCCGGGAGGGAGGAACACTGAAGCTTTCTTT.

This clonotype has more than one count but fewer than ten. The chain combines TRBV12-3 or TRBV12-4 with TRBJ2-1; 11 nucleotides agree with TRBD1. V trimming: 6 bases; J trimming: 8 bases; junction bases outside the gene matches: 12. The CDR3 covers 16 residues. The CDR3 DNA reads as TGTGCCAGCAGCCCGCCAGGACAGGGGGCCACCGATGAGCAGTTCTTC. Translation gives CASSPPGQGATDEQFF.

The chain couples TRBV5-4 to TRBJ2-3, with 14 bases lining up with TRBD2. Germline CDR1 is SGHNT and CDR2 is YYREEE (reference sequence). The CDR3 sequence is 16 residues long. After removal of 2 bases from V and 4 bases from J, the junction contained 3 bases not matched to a gene. The CDR3 loop reads CASSFRGLAGADTQYF. CDR3 bases: TGTGCCAGCAGCTTCAGGGGACTAGCGGGAGCAGATACGCAGTATTTT.